Below, one T cell receptor beta chain is given with its context. There is no known antigen for this receptor. Base qualities were left out, and no much larger clone turns up one base away. The sample's time point label is to be understood as: baseline before first vaccination. Vaccinee samples came from UK trials COV001 and COV002, including a single-blind randomized controlled phase 2/3 trial of AZD1222 (ChAdOx1 nCoV-19) in healthy adults. Trial participant PBMC samples were collected at day 0 and day 28 after the second dose for TCRbeta chain sequencing. These data originate in a study of T cell responses to AZD1222 COVID-19 vaccine (dated by TCRdb to the early 2020s). For context, the study as a whole: AZD1222 recipients given second doses at about 4 weeks or at about 12 weeks were pooled, since spike-specific TCR depth and breadth were not found to differ between the two schedules. TCR sequencing covered some 250 trial participants: 207 given two doses of AZD1222 and 26 given two doses of MenACWY control vaccine. Trial participants were enrolled by age into subgroups of 18-55, 56-69 and 70-plus years, and roughly 150, 30 and 60 TCR-sequenced participants, respectively, were included in these subgroups. Overall study results and their limits: The 56-69-year group was small, and its depth increase did not reach significance, likely because of low power. Participants were mostly white British, with more females than males. The authors suggested clonal diversity may have been underestimated. Epitopes outside the regions mutated in the B.1.351 and B.1.1.7 variants were reportedly recognized by nearly half of the unique spike-specific TCRs. Vaccine-associated CD4 TCRs spanned the whole spike protein, with dominant responses in regions 160-218 and 743-854. Because no day 14 peak-response samples were available, the repertoires could be characterized only after the peak T cell response. Only a handful of AZD1222 recipients were SARS-CoV-2 seropositive at baseline, limiting conclusions about previously exposed vaccinees. After two AZD1222 doses, both the breadth and the depth of spike-specific TCRs were significantly higher than at day 0 and than in MenACWY recipients.

The CDR3 regions of human TCRbeta chains were analyzed by immunosequencing. The study's processing was this. Repertoire TCRs were matched against a reference library of SARS-CoV-2-specific TCRs generated with the MIRA antigen-specificity platform. Breadth meant the fraction of unique TCRs that were SARS-CoV-2-associated, whereas depth meant the fraction of total T cells that were SARS-CoV-2-associated. Using the MIRA data, each spike-specific TCR was mapped to the spike region that the TCR reacts to and placed in a CD4 or CD8 class. Log10-transformed breadth and depth values were compared by one-way ANOVA with Sidak's multiple comparisons tests. As stored in TCRdb, this immuneACCESS dataset retains in-frame rearrangements with V and J assigned. A fraction of the clones does not appear; measured against another copy, unresolved V genes explain less than half of the discrepancy, and the remainder lacks a known reason. V and J calls and clone size come straight from that table; D and trimming were deduced from the DNA. A total of roughly 160,000 clones appear in this sample, around 94% of them only once. The ten largest clonotypes hold approximately 0.6% of the sample.

The CDR3 runs 14 amino acids, cysteine and phenylalanine included. The read is trimmed to its CDR3 DNA, 42 bases read in frame from base 1. The germline V gene gives CDR1 as MDHEN and CDR2 as SYDVKM. Deletion took 9 bases off V and 4 bases off J, with a span of 17 bases between the germline ends. This receptor was taken from an adult in good health. The V and J segments used are TRBV28 and TRBJ2-3; the D gene could be TRBD1 or TRBD2, each one agreeing over 5 bases. The material sequenced was peripheral blood, taken on day 0 of AZD1222 vaccination. The nucleotide sequence is given as TGTGCCAGTCAACCCGAGGGGCTTTCAGATACGCAGTATTTT. The resulting protein is CASQPEGLSDTQYF.